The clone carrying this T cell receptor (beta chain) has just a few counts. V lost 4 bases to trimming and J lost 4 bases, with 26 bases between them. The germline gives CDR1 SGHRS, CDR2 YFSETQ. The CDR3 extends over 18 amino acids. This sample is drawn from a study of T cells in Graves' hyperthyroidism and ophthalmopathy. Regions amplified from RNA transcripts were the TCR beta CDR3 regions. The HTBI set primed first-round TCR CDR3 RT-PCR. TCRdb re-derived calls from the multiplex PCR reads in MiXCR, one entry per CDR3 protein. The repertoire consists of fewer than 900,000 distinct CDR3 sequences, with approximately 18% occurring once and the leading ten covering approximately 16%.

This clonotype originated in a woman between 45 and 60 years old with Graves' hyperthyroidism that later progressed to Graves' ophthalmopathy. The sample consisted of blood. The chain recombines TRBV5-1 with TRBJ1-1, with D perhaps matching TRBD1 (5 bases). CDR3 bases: TGCGCCAGCAGCCTCATCTCGGGAGGCCCTGGGGGGGGCACTGAAGCTTTCTTT. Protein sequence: CASSLISGGPGGGTEAFF.